What follows are 27 T cell receptor beta chains derived from one specimen sequenced in a study of blood T cell repertoires in COVID-19. The data were produced by immunoSEQ multiplex PCR, yet TCRdb's version contains in-frame clones alone and is incomplete. The repertoire has roughly 220,000 clones, around four fifths of them found once; the top ten carry 7% to 10%. The sequenced sample consisted of peripheral blood. These receptors all come from a woman aged 80 or over with COVID-19, enrolled during active disease.

The chain carries TRBV29-1 and TRBJ2-3; 7 bases agree with TRBD2. This CDR3 contains 15 residues. J lost 4 bases, V lost 0 bases, and 7 bases had no gene match. Germline V gives CDR1 SQVTM, CDR2 ANQGSEA. Written as DNA, the CDR3 is TGCAGCGTTGAAGATCGCGGGAGTTTGGCAGATACGCAGTATTTT. Translated: CSVEDRGSLADTQYF.

The V call is TRBV19, the J call TRBJ1-6, with TRBD1 matching 8 bases. Per germline, CDR1 LNHDA and CDR2 SQIVND (reference sequence). Trimming at V came to 6 bases and at J to 5 bases, leaving 9 bases not matched to a gene. The CDR3 totals 16 residues. CDR3 nucleotide sequence: TGTGCCAGTAGATTATCTGGACAGGGCCATAATTCACCCCTCCACTTT. Protein product: CASRLSGQGHNSPLHF.

The chain has TRBV19 and TRBJ1-5; TRBD1 aligns across 9 bases. The germline V gene encodes CDR1 LNHDA and CDR2 SQIVND (reference sequence). The CDR3 is 15 residues long. The V gene end was trimmed by 9 bases and the J gene end by 4 bases; junction bases not matched to a gene: 10. The CDR3 spells CASASTGGGNQPQHF. The CDR3 bases are TGTGCCAGCGCGTCGACAGGGGGGGGAAATCAGCCCCAGCATTTT.

This sequence joins TRBV4-1 and TRBJ1-6; the D is unclear. Germline CDR1 is MGHRA and CDR2 is YSYEKL. Trimming left V 1 base short and J 8 bases short, with 12 bases between. The CDR3 is 15 amino acids. The CDR3 bases are TGCGCCAGCAGCCAAGCGACCCTGCGGGATTCACCCCTCCACTTT. Its translation: CASSQATLRDSPLHF.

The chain couples TRBV15 to TRBJ1-2; D call uncertain. Germline V CDR1 and CDR2: LNHNV, YYDKDF (reference sequence). V was pared by 0 bases and J by 4 bases, with 9 bases between. The length of the CDR3 is 14 residues. The CDR3 sequence is CATSRDHGGYGYTF. CDR3 nucleotide sequence: TGTGCCACCAGCAGAGATCATGGAGGCTATGGCTACACCTTC.

This chain joins TRBV24-1 and TRBJ2-3, with a weak D call TRBD1 (5 bases). Germline CDR1 KGHDR, CDR2 SFDVKD. This CDR3 is built from 15 residues. V lost 7 bases to trimming and J lost 4 bases, with 17 bases between them. The CDR3, as DNA: TGTGCCACCAGAGCTACCGAGATAGGGGCAGATACGCAGTATTTT. Its translation: CATRATEIGADTQYF.

This clone appeared a few times. The chain joins TRBV5-1 to TRBJ1-2; D is undetermined. The germline V and J ends were trimmed by 4 bases and 4 bases, with 11 bases remaining between them. Germline CDR1 reads SGHRS; CDR2 reads YFSETQ. The CDR3 sequence is 13 residues long. The CDR3 spells CASSQTGTYGYTF. The CDR3 DNA sequence: TGCGCCAGCAGCCAGACGGGAACCTATGGCTACACCTTC.

This rearrangement joins TRBV11-2 to TRBJ1-5; D might be TRBD1 (6 bases). The CDR3 loop spans 13 amino acids. Germline V gene data show CDR1 as SGHAT and CDR2 as FQNNGV. Trimming took off 6 bases at V and 8 bases at J, with 14 bases between the two ends. The CDR3 is CASRQGQTEPQHF. In DNA, the CDR3 is TGTGCCAGCAGACAGGGTCAGACGGAGCCCCAGCATTTT.

This chain connects TRBV11-2 to TRBJ2-7, with 9 bases identical to TRBD1. Germline CDR1 SGHAT, CDR2 FQNNGV. The CDR3 length is 16 residues. Germline trimming cut 4 bases from V and 1 base from J; bases unmatched to any gene: 8. The CDR3 region is CASSSKGQGISYEQYF. In DNA, the CDR3 is TGTGCCAGCAGCTCCAAGGGACAGGGAATATCCTACGAGCAGTACTTC.

The chain employs TRBV28 and TRBJ2-5, with D unclear. The CDR3 contains 18 residues. Germline-derived CDR1 and CDR2 are MDHEN and SYDVKM. V lost 4 bases to trimming and J lost 2 bases, with 23 bases between them. The CDR3, as DNA: TGTGCCAGCAGTTCAACGGGTATGGGTCTGATCTCTCAAGAGACCCAGTACTTC. Protein product: CASSSTGMGLISQETQYF.

The chain joins TRBV6-5 to TRBJ1-3; TRBD1 matches 7 bases. The length of the CDR3 is 14 residues. V was pared by 6 bases and J by 3 bases, with 5 bases of the junction left unmatched. The germline gives CDR1 MNHEY, CDR2 SVGAGI. In DNA form, the CDR3 reads TGTGCCAGCAGGACAGGGCTGGGTGGAAACACCATATATTTT. It encodes CASRTGLGGNTIYF.

The chain employs TRBV7-3 and TRBJ2-2, with TRBD2 matching 7 bases. The CDR3 totals 15 residues. The V gene's germline CDR1 is SGHTA and CDR2 FQGTGA. The ends lost 5 bases at V and 7 bases at J; junction bases unmatched: 10. CDR3 residues: CASSPGGAGNGELFF. DNA of the CDR3: TGTGCCAGCAGCCCCGGGGGAGCGGGGAACGGGGAGCTGTTTTTT.

The chain has TRBV6-4 and TRBJ1-2, with TRBD1 matching 8 bases. The J segment lost 7 bases and the V segment lost 6 bases, leaving 10 bases of the junction unmatched. Germline-derived CDR1 and CDR2 are MRHNA and SNTAGT. The CDR3 length is 14 residues. The chain's CDR3 is CASRAPGGSPGYTF. CDR3 nucleotides: TGTGCCAGCAGAGCACCAGGGGGCTCCCCTGGCTACACCTTC.

For the CDR3, the DNA is TGTGCCAGCAGCCATCAGGTGAGCTCCTACAATGAGCAGTTCTTC. This sequence encodes CASSHQVSSYNEQFF. The chain combines TRBV6-5 with TRBJ2-1, with unresolved D. The CDR3 runs 15 residues. In germline, CDR1 is MNHEY, CDR2 SVGAGI. The V gene lost 6 bases and the J gene lost 0 bases, with 12 bases spanning the gap.

In this sample, this clone turned up a few times. V usage is TRBV6-5 and J usage is TRBJ1-5, with TRBD1 as a possible D gene (5 bases). Looked up from germline, CDR1 is MNHEY and CDR2 is SVGAGI. The germline V and J ends were trimmed by 4 bases and 6 bases, with 19 bases remaining between them. CDR3 size: 16 residues. CDR3 loop: CASSSSGWGRGQPQHF. CDR3 coding DNA: TGTGCCAGCAGTTCCTCCGGTTGGGGAAGGGGTCAGCCCCAGCATTTT.

This chain uses TRBV5-6 with TRBJ2-7, with D possibly matching TRBD2 (7 bases). Germline-derived CDR1 and CDR2 are SGHDT and YYEEEE. V was cut by 4 bases and J by 5 bases, with 13 bases left in between. This CDR3 spans 13 amino acids. The DNA of the CDR3 is TGTGCCAGCAGCGCCCGGGGGGCCCACGAGCAGTACTTC. Protein: CASSARGAHEQYF.

The chain joins TRBV10-3 to TRBJ1-2, with 7 bases matching TRBD1. With 6 bases clipped from V and 3 bases from J, the junction kept 7 bases outside the gene matches. The CDR3 covers 14 residues. Germline V gene lookup returns CDR1 ENHRY and CDR2 SYGVKD. CDR3 protein: CAIRAQGVDYGYTF. The CDR3 bases are TGTGCCATCAGAGCCCAGGGGGTCGACTATGGCTACACCTTC.

V and J are TRBV6-5 and TRBJ1-2; a possible D gene is TRBD1 (6 bases). This CDR3 comprises 12 residues. The V gene's germline CDR1 is MNHEY and CDR2 SVGAGI. Trimming shortened V by 6 bases and J by 4 bases, and 9 bases separated the two germline ends. CDR3 bases: TGTGCCAGCAGACAGGACAGCTATGGCTACACCTTC. It is translated as CASRQDSYGYTF.

With regard to this clone: The sample has other DNA sequences that encode this CDR3 too. This sequence joins TRBV5-1 and TRBJ2-7; TRBD2 agrees at 9 bases. The CDR3 extends over 14 amino acids. Germline V gene sequence: CDR1 SGHRS, CDR2 YFSETQ. V shed 4 bases, J shed 2 bases, and the junction held 4 bases outside the gene matches. The chain's CDR3 is CASSLTSGTYEQYF. The DNA of the CDR3 is TGCGCCAGCAGCCTGACTAGCGGCACCTACGAGCAGTACTTC.

V gene TRBV28 combines with J gene TRBJ2-4; 10 bases are shared with TRBD2. This CDR3 is built from 15 residues. Germline loops: CDR1 MDHEN, CDR2 SYDVKM. J lost 1 base, V lost 11 bases, and 8 bases had no gene match. DNA of the CDR3: TGTGCCGGCGCTAGCGGGAGAGGGGCCAAAAACATTCAGTACTTC. This codes for CAGASGRGAKNIQYF.

The J gene is TRBJ2-5, the V gene TRBV11-2, with D maybe TRBD1 (5 bases). Trimming took off 2 bases at V and 1 base at J, with 14 bases between the two ends. The CDR3 contains 16 residues. In germline, CDR1 is SGHAT, CDR2 FQNNGV. The CDR3 loop reads CASSLSSAGSQETQYF. CDR3 nucleotides: TGTGCCAGCAGCTTAAGCTCGGCAGGGTCCCAAGAGACCCAGTACTTC. Looking up the rest from reference TRBV11-2 and TRBJ2-5 gives the full variable domain: EAGVAQSPRYKIIEKRQSVAFWCNPISGHATLYWYQQILGQGPKLLIQFQNNGVVDDSQLPKDRFSAERLKGVDSTLKIQPAKLEDSAVYLCASSLSSAGSQETQYFGPGTRLLVL.

The rearrangement links TRBV6-5 to TRBJ1-4; D uncertain. CDR1 and CDR2 from the germline V gene are MNHEY and SVGAGI. V dropped 6 bases and J dropped 0 bases, with 8 bases sitting between them. CDR3 length: 14 residues. CDR3 loop: CASSISATNEKLFF. The CDR3 region has the DNA TGTGCCAGCAGCATCAGTGCAACTAATGAAAAACTGTTTTTT.

This sequence joins TRBV10-3 and TRBJ2-3; a possible D gene is TRBD2 (5 bases). Germline V gene lookup returns CDR1 ENHRY and CDR2 SYGVKD. This CDR3 is 14 amino acids long. The ends were cut back, 0 bases at V and 7 bases at J, with 11 bases in the middle. CDR3 in DNA: TGTGCCATCAGTGAGTCGAAAACGGGGAATACGCAGTATTTT. Amino acid sequence: CAISESKTGNTQYF.

The rearrangement links TRBV4-3 to TRBJ1-4; D not certain. The V end was cut by 0 bases, the J end by 0 bases, with 5 bases between. Per germline, CDR1 LGHNA and CDR2 YSLEER. This CDR3 has 15 residues. The CDR3 sequence is CASSQEGATNEKLFF. The CDR3, as DNA: TGCGCCAGCAGCCAAGAGGGAGCAACTAATGAAAAACTGTTTTTT.

The chain recombines TRBV6-6 with TRBJ2-7, with 11 bases matching TRBD2. The J segment lost 2 bases and the V segment lost 4 bases, leaving 7 bases of the junction unmatched. Looked up from germline, CDR1 is MNHNY and CDR2 is SVGAGI (reference sequence). The CDR3 is 16 amino acids. CDR3 nucleotide sequence: TGTGCCAGCAGTTCCTCGACTAGCGGGGAGGCCTACGAGCAGTACTTC. It is translated as CASSSSTSGEAYEQYF.

This chain joins TRBV15 and TRBJ1-2, with D perhaps matching TRBD1 (5 bases). This CDR3 is 15 amino acids long. The ends were cut back, 0 bases at V and 4 bases at J, with 12 bases in the middle. Germline lookup yields CDR1 LNHNV and CDR2 YYDKDF (reference sequence). CDR3 in DNA: TGTGCCACCAGCAGAGACTTGACGGGGGTCTATGGCTACACCTTC. It translates to CATSRDLTGVYGYTF.

This clone has only a few counts. The CDR3 spells CASSGGTSVYNEQFF. In DNA form, the CDR3 reads TGTGCCAGCTCTGGAGGGACTAGCGTCTACAATGAGCAGTTCTTC. V gene TRBV6-5 combines with J gene TRBJ2-1; TRBD2 matches 10 bases. The CDR3 covers 15 residues. J was trimmed by 3 bases and V by 8 bases; bases with no gene match: 7. Germline CDR1 reads MNHEY; CDR2 reads SVGAGI.